The next 29 T cell receptor beta chains were all read from a single sample in a study of CXCR3-negative and CXCR3-positive naive CD8 T cells. The study, taken as a whole, reports: The study found more hydrophobic TRB CDR3s in CXCR3-positive naive cells than in CXCR3-negative naive cells.

TRB cDNA was prepared as libraries by UMI-labeled 5' RACE. After re-calling the 5' RACE reads, TCRdb lists one entry per CDR3 protein, DNA absent. The sample totals about 150,000 distinct CDR3 sequences. For these TCRs, the target antigens are not known. Sequenced sample: naive CXCR3+ CD8+ T cells from blood. Subset given: CD45RO-CCR7+CD27+CD95- naive CD8+ T cells expressing CXCR3 (TNR3+). These receptors all stem from a human donor in good health. Some clones in this sample may be carry-over from other donors' samples.

The CDR3 region is CASEGLAGGVYNEQFF. This chain links TRBV28 with TRBJ2-1; TCRdb names TRBD2, which stays unverified in the absence of DNA. The CDR3 is 16 residues long. Per germline, CDR1 MDHEN and CDR2 SYDVKM.

The chain uses TRBV29-1 and TRBJ2-7; without DNA, the TCRdb call of TRBD1 cannot be checked. CDR3 length equals 14 residues. CDR1 SQVTM and CDR2 ANQGSEA come from the germline V gene. The CDR3 region is CSVLGQGLWYEQYF.

The rearrangement uses TRBV29-1 and TRBJ1-2; without DNA, the TCRdb call of TRBD1 cannot be checked. The CDR3 totals 16 residues. Germline V gene sequence: CDR1 SQVTM, CDR2 ANQGSEA. The chain's CDR3 is CSVEDYRTGDPDGYTF. Combining the CDR3 with reference TRBV29-1 and TRBJ1-2 gives the whole variable domain SAVISQKPSRDICQRGTSLTIQCQVDSQVTMMFWYRQQPGQSLTLIATANQGSEATYESGFVIDKFPISRPNLTFSTLTVSNMSPEDSSIYLCSVEDYRTGDPDGYTFGSGTRLTVV.

V gene TRBV7-6 combines with J gene TRBJ2-2; TCRdb selects TRBD2, and the lack of DNA leaves this call unchecked. CDR1 SGHVS and CDR2 FNYEAQ come from the germline V gene. The length of the CDR3 is 15 residues. CDR3 sequence: CASRRDSHPAGELFF.

The V gene is TRBV20-1, the J gene TRBJ2-2. The CDR3 has 15 amino acids. The V gene's germline CDR1 is DFQATT and CDR2 SNEGSKA (reference sequence). CDR3: CSAYLNQENTGELFF.

The chain carries TRBV12-3 or TRBV12-4 and TRBJ1-1; TCRdb calls TRBD1, which cannot be checked without DNA. The CDR3 is 13 residues long. CDR3: CASRTGGFTEAFF.

The chain employs TRBV11-2 and TRBJ2-1. The CDR3 extends over 16 amino acids. Per germline, CDR1 SGHAT and CDR2 FQNNGV. This CDR3 reads CASSMSTRTLHNEQFF. Full variable domain (missing parts from reference TRBV11-2 and TRBJ2-1): EAGVAQSPRYKIIEKRQSVAFWCNPISGHATLYWYQQILGQGPKLLIQFQNNGVVDDSQLPKDRFSAERLKGVDSTLKIQPAKLEDSAVYLCASSMSTRTLHNEQFFGPGTRLTVL.

The gene calls are TRBV5-1 and TRBJ2-7; TCRdb gives TRBD1 as the D gene, but with no DNA this cannot be confirmed. Per germline, CDR1 SGHRS and CDR2 YFSETQ. The CDR3 is made up of 15 amino acids. The CDR3 region is CASSLETGSPYEQYF.

The chain uses TRBV29-1 and TRBJ2-7. The germline V gene encodes CDR1 SQVTM and CDR2 ANQGSEA. The CDR3 is 13 residues long. The CDR3 is CSVEGQLTYEQYF.

The chain joins TRBV29-1 to TRBJ1-1; checking the TCRdb D call of TRBD1 is not possible without DNA. There are 16 residues in the CDR3. From germline, CDR1 is SQVTM and CDR2 ANQGSEA. The CDR3 loop is CSVEEGQVTAGTEAFF.

This chain uses TRBV21-1 with TRBJ2-7; the TCRdb call, TRBD1, lacks DNA for checking. TRBV21-1 is a recognized pseudogene. CDR3 length: 18 amino acids. CDR3: CASSKVGDRGHPPYEQYF.

V and J are TRBV4-3 and TRBJ2-1; no DNA is available, so the TRBD2 call from TCRdb remains unchecked. The CDR3 is made up of 17 amino acids. Germline V gene lookup returns CDR1 LGHNA and CDR2 YSLEER. CDR3 amino acids: CASSSIRLAGGRGEQFF.

CDR3 region: CASSPEQGANQPQHF. This rearrangement joins TRBV7-9 to TRBJ1-5; TCRdb designates TRBD1, a call that cannot be tested without DNA. The CDR3 spans 15 residues. The germline V gene encodes CDR1 SEHNR and CDR2 FQNEAQ (reference sequence).

CDR3 region: CASRPVVWVVTDTQYF. The chain joins TRBV28 to TRBJ2-3. Germline assignment: CDR1 MDHEN and CDR2 SYDVKM. CDR3 size: 16 residues.

The chain recombines TRBV7-9 with TRBJ2-1; there is no DNA to check the TCRdb D call of TRBD1. CDR1 and CDR2 from the germline V gene are SEHNR and FQNEAQ (reference sequence). CDR3 length: 13 amino acids. CDR3 amino acids: CASSISMGDEQFF.

The chain has TRBV6-2 or TRBV6-3 and TRBJ2-7; TCRdb names TRBD1, which stays unverified in the absence of DNA. Germline loops: CDR1 MNHEY, CDR2 SVGEGT. The CDR3 sequence is 14 residues long. The CDR3 loop reads CASSALDRFYEQYF.

The chain links TRBV27 to TRBJ1-2. CDR3 size: 17 residues. Germline V gene lookup returns CDR1 MNHEY and CDR2 SMNVEV (reference sequence). CDR3 protein: CASFGTGPLASNYGYTF.

The chain recombines TRBV28 with TRBJ2-1; TCRdb returns TRBD1, unconfirmable since there is no DNA. CDR1 is MDHEN, CDR2 SYDVKM, per germline. The CDR3 is made up of 15 amino acids. The CDR3 sequence: CASSPRPASYNEQFF.

The rearrangement links TRBV29-1 to TRBJ2-7; without DNA, the TCRdb call of TRBD1 cannot be checked. The CDR3 is 11 amino acids. Germline CDR1 reads SQVTM; CDR2 reads ANQGSEA. The CDR3 reads CSGQGAHEQYF.

The rearrangement uses TRBV9 and TRBJ1-1; TCRdb's D gene call, TRBD1, goes unchecked for lack of DNA. The CDR3 spans 17 residues. Germline lookup yields CDR1 SGDLS and CDR2 YYNGEE. The CDR3 loop reads CASSVRDRGSMNTEAFF. Drawing the rest from reference TRBV9 and TRBJ1-1, the complete variable domain is DSGVTQTPKHLITATGQRVTLRCSPRSGDLSVYWYQQSLDQGLQFLIQYYNGEERAKGNILERFSAQQFPDLHSELNLSSLELGDSALYFCASSVRDRGSMNTEAFFGQGTRLTVV.

The V call is TRBV28, the J call TRBJ2-3; TCRdb outputs TRBD1, but without DNA this stays unchecked. From germline, CDR1 is MDHEN and CDR2 SYDVKM. CDR3 size: 16 residues. CDR3 loop: CASSFGRQGSTDTQYF.

This chain connects TRBV7-9 to TRBJ2-2; TCRdb lists TRBD2, though no DNA is available to test this call. Germline CDR1 SEHNR, CDR2 FQNEAQ (reference sequence). This CDR3 contains 17 residues. CDR3 in amino acids: CATEALAGVPDTGELFF.

The chain carries TRBV4-2 and TRBJ2-1; the D call of TRBD1 rests on TCRdb alone, since no DNA is present to check it. CDR1 and CDR2 from the germline V gene are LGHNA and YNFKEQ. The CDR3 runs 16 residues. The CDR3 reads CASSQRPPYKGDEQFF.

The genes are TRBV4-2 and TRBJ2-1; the D call from TCRdb, TRBD2, cannot be confirmed without DNA. This CDR3 contains 16 residues. Germline values: CDR1 LGHNA, CDR2 YNFKEQ. CDR3 sequence reads: CASSHLTGPPYNEQFF.

The chain couples TRBV11-2 to TRBJ2-2; TCRdb calls TRBD1, which cannot be checked without DNA. Germline-derived CDR1 and CDR2 are SGHAT and FQNNGV. The CDR3 runs 16 residues. CDR3 amino acids: CASSPPRQGRTGELFF.

The chain is built from TRBV28 and TRBJ2-3; the D gene TCRdb calls, TRBD2, cannot be checked with no DNA. CDR1 MDHEN and CDR2 SYDVKM come from the germline V gene. CDR3 length equals 16 residues. The chain's CDR3 is CASSPRTSGSTDTQYF.

This rearrangement joins TRBV29-1 to TRBJ1-1; with no DNA, the TCRdb D assignment of TRBD1 cannot be verified. This CDR3 spans 13 amino acids. Germline loops: CDR1 SQVTM, CDR2 ANQGSEA. This chain's CDR3 is CSVPTVMNTEAFF.

The J gene is TRBJ2-5, the V gene TRBV15; TCRdb proposes TRBD1, but this gene call is untestable without DNA. Per the germline V gene, CDR1 is LNHNV and CDR2 is YYDKDF (reference sequence). The length of the CDR3 is 17 residues. The CDR3 reads CATSRDFPGTGGETQYF.

This rearrangement joins TRBV20-1 to TRBJ2-7. CDR3 length equals 13 residues. Germline lookup yields CDR1 DFQATT and CDR2 SNEGSKA (reference sequence). Here the CDR3 reads CSARTKSSYEQYF.